This T cell receptor beta chain was retrieved from a study of Tregs in tolerant kidney transplant recipients. The nonmyeloablative bone marrow transplants came from related graft donors, with transient mixed chimerism. Unstimulated regulatory T cells (CD4+CD25+CD127-), CD4+CD25- non-regulatory cells, CD4 and CD8 cells were FACS-sorted from thawed PBMCs. A note on this clone: Its antigen is unknown. The read finishes 3 residues shy of the CDR3 end, and the germline J gene is used to complete it.

Looked up from germline, CDR1 is SNHLY and CDR2 is FYNNEI. The J segment lost 3 bases and the V segment lost 5 bases, leaving 10 bases of the junction unmatched. The CDR3 spans 15 residues. Study-wide points: Biological reproducibility was not directly addressed in this study. In tolerant patients, donor-specific Tregs outgrew total Tregs, suggesting antigen-driven expansion. Expanding Tregs on activated donor B cells appeared to best identify donor-specific TCRbeta clones.

The data were produced by immunoSEQ multiplex PCR, yet TCRdb's version contains in-frame clones alone and is incomplete. The listing records some 11,000 clones. The chain links TRBV2 to TRBJ2-7, with 7 bases aligning to TRBD1. This TCR was sampled from a human patient who received a combined kidney and bone marrow transplant. The T cells may come from the graft donor. Here the sequenced sample was CD8+ T cells from blood (PBMCs), taken 24 months after the transplant. The part of the CDR3 DNA that was read is TGTGCCAGCAGTACCCCGATCGGGACAGACTACGAG. Translation: CASSTPIGTDYE. The whole CDR3 is CASSTPIGTDYEQYF.